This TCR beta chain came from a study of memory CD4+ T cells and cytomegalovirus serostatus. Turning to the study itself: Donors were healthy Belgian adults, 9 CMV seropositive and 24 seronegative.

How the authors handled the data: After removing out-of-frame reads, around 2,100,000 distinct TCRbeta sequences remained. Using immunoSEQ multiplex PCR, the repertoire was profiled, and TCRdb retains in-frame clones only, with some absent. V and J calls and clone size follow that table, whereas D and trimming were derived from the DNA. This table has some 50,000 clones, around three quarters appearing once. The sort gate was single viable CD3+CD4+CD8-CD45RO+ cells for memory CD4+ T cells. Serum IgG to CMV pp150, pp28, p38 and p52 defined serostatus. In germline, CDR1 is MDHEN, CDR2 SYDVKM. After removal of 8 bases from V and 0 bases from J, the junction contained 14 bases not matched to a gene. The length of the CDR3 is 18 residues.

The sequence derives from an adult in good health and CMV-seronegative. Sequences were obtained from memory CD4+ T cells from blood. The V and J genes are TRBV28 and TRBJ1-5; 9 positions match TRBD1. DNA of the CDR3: TGTGCCAGCGCGAACCGGGGACAGGGCATATATAGCAATCAGCCCCAGCATTTT. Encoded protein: CASANRGQGIYSNQPQHF. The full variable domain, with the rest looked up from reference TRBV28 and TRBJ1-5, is DVKVTQSSRYLVKRTGEKVFLECVQDMDHENMFWYRQDPGLGLRLIYFSYDVKMKEKGDIPEGYSVSREKKERFSLILESASTNQTSMYLCASANRGQGIYSNQPQHFGDGTRLSIL.